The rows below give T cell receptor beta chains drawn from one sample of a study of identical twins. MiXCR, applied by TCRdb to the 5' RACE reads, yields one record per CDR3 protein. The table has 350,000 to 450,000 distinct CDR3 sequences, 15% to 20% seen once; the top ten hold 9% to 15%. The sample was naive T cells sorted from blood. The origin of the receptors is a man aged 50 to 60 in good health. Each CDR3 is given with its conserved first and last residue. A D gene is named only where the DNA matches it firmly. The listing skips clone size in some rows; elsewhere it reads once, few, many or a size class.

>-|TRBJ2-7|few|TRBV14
CASSQDTGAPSYEQYF
TGTGCCAGCAGCCAGGACACAGGCGCTCCCTCCTACGAGCAGTACTTC
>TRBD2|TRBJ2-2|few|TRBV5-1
CASNRLADHTGELFF
TGCGCCAGCAACCGACTAGCGGACCACACCGGGGAGCTGTTTTTT
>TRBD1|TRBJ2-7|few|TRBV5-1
CASSRTGWEQYF
TGCGCCAGCAGCCGGACAGGGTGGGAGCAGTACTTC
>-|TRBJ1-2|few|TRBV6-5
CASSYGFGRGNYGYTF
TGTGCCAGCAGTTACGGGTTCGGCAGGGGCAACTATGGCTACACCTTC
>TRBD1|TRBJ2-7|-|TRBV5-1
CASSLLQDRGVGEQYF
TGCGCCAGCAGCCTGCTCCAAGACAGGGGGGTCGGCGAGCAGTACTTC
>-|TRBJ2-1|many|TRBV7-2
CASKAGTNNEQFF
TGTGCCAGCAAAGCGGGGACAAACAATGAGCAGTTCTTC
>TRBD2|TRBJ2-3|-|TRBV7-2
CASSATSGGTQYF
TGTGCCAGCAGCGCGACTAGCGGAGGTACGCAGTATTTT
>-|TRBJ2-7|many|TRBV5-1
CASSLVQGSHEQYF
TGCGCCAGCAGCTTGGTTCAGGGATCCCACGAGCAGTACTTC
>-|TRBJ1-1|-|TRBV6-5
CASSYGLANTEAFF
TGTGCCAGCAGTTATGGGCTCGCAAACACTGAAGCTTTCTTT
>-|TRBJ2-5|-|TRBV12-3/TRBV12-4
CASSAGQHQETQYF
TGTGCCAGCAGTGCCGGACAGCACCAAGAGACCCAGTACTTC
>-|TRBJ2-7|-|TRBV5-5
CASSLEWQVSYEQYF
TGTGCCAGCAGCTTGGAGTGGCAGGTCTCCTACGAGCAGTACTTC
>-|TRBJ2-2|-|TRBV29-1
CSVHVAPNTGELFF
TGCAGCGTTCACGTAGCGCCCAACACCGGGGAGCTGTTTTTT
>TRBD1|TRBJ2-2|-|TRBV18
CASSHPTGQLLTGELFF
TGTGCCAGCTCTCACCCGACGGGACAGCTACTCACCGGGGAGCTGTTTTTT
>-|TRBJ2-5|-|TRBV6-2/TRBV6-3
CASSTTGTTTQYF
TGTGCCAGCAGTACAACCGGGACGACCACCCAGTACTTC
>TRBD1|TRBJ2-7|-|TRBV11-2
CASSFHLTGLREQYF
TGTGCCAGCAGCTTCCACCTGACAGGGTTGAGGGAGCAGTACTTC
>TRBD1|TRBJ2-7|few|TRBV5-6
CASSFPGQDYEQYF
TGTGCCAGCAGCTTTCCCGGACAGGACTACGAGCAGTACTTC
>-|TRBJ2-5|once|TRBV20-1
CSARVEVAEETQYF
TGCAGTGCTAGAGTCGAGGTGGCAGAAGAGACCCAGTACTTC
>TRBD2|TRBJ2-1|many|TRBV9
CASSPRTSRSSYNEQFF
TGTGCCAGCAGCCCCCGGACTAGCCGAAGCTCCTACAATGAGCAGTTCTTC
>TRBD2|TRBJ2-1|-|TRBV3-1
CANSPTSGRKDEQFF
TGTGCCAACAGCCCCACTAGCGGGAGAAAGGATGAGCAGTTCTTC
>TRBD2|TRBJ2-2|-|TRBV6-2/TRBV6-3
CASTGLGLADHTTNTGELFF
TGTGCCAGCACCGGACTGGGGCTAGCGGACCACACCACGAACACCGGGGAGCTGTTTTTT
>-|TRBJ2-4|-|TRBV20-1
CSAETVAKNIQYF
TGCAGTGCGGAAACTGTAGCCAAAAACATTCAGTACTTC
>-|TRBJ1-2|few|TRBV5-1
CASSSLQGGYTF
TGCGCCAGCAGCTCCTTACAGGGTGGCTACACCTTC
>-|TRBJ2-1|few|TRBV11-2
CASSLVQGKGNEQFF
TGTGCCAGCAGCTTAGTTCAGGGCAAGGGGAATGAGCAGTTCTTC
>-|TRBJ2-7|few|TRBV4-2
CASSQKERVTYEQYF
TGTGCCAGCAGCCAGAAGGAAAGGGTCACCTACGAGCAGTACTTC
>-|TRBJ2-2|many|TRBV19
CASRTGTANTGELFF
TGTGCCAGTAGAACCGGGACGGCGAACACCGGGGAGCTGTTTTTT
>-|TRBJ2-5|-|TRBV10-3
CAISAAQETQYF
TGTGCCATCAGTGCGGCCCAAGAGACCCAGTACTTC
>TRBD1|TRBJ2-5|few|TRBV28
CASSFGQGMETQYF
TGTGCCAGCAGTTTTGGACAGGGTATGGAGACCCAGTACTTC
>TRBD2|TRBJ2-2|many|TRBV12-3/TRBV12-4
CASGGGVTGELFF
TGTGCCAGCGGTGGGGGGGTTACCGGGGAGCTGTTTTTT
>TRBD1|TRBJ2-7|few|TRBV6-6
CASRRGHTYEQYF
TGTGCCAGCAGAAGGGGGCATACCTACGAGCAGTACTTC
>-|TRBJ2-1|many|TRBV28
CASSIRVPGNEQFF
TGTGCCAGCAGTATACGTGTGCCTGGGAATGAGCAGTTCTTC
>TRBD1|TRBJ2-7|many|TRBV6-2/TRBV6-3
CASSYPGQGAYEQYF
TGTGCCAGCAGTTACCCAGGACAGGGCGCCTACGAGCAGTACTTC
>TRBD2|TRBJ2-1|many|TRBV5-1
CASSLIGYASGRYNEQFF
TGCGCCAGCAGCTTGATAGGGTATGCTAGCGGGAGGTACAATGAGCAGTTCTTC
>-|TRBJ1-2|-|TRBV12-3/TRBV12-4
CASSSDSPRLGYTF
TGTGCCAGCAGTTCGGACAGTCCGCGATTGGGCTACACCTTC
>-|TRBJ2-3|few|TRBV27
CASSGLLRGNALGDTQYF
TGTGCCAGCAGTGGTCTTCTACGCGGAAATGCCTTAGGAGATACGCAGTATTTT
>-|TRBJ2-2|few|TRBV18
CASSPLQGGTGELFF
TGTGCCAGCTCACCATTACAGGGAGGCACCGGGGAGCTGTTTTTT
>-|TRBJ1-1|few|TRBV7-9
CASSLYMNTEAFF
TGTGCCAGCAGCTTATACATGAACACTGAAGCTTTCTTT
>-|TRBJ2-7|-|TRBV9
CASSAGPLPPYEQYF
TGTGCCAGCAGCGCCGGGCCTCTCCCCCCCTACGAGCAGTACTTC
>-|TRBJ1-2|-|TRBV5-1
CASSTVDYGYTF
TGCGCCAGCAGCACAGTAGACTATGGCTACACCTTC
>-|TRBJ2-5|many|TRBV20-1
CSARDSGSQETQYF
TGCAGTGCTAGAGATTCGGGATCACAAGAGACCCAGTACTTC
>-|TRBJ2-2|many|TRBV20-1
CSVDENTGELFF
TGCAGTGTTGACGAGAACACCGGGGAGCTGTTTTTT
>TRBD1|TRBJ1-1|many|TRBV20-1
CSARDRGTTEAFF
TGCAGTGCTAGGGACAGGGGGACCACTGAAGCTTTCTTT
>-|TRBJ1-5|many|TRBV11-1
CASSLDGAGASNQPQHF
TGTGCCAGCAGCTTAGATGGCGCAGGGGCAAGCAATCAGCCCCAGCATTTT
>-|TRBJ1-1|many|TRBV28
CASSLQLYLNTEAFF
TGTGCCAGCAGTTTACAGCTTTATTTGAACACTGAAGCTTTCTTT
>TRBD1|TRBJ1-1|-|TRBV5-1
CASSYKGGFGGTALSWFF
TGCGCCAGCAGCTACAAAGGGGGCTTTGGGGGGACAGCTTTAAGCTGGTTCTTT
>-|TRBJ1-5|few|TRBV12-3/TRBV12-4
CASRSGQNQPQHF
TGTGCCAGCAGGTCTGGACAGAATCAGCCCCAGCATTTT
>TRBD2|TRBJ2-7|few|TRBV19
CASSPRTSSHEQYF
TGTGCCAGTAGTCCTCGGACTAGCTCCCACGAGCAGTACTTC
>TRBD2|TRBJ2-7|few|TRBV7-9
CASSSGSMAYEQYF
TGTGCCAGCAGCAGCGGGAGTATGGCCTACGAGCAGTACTTC
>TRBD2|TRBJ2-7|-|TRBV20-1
CSASRLAGTYEQYF
TGCAGTGCTTCCCGACTAGCGGGGACCTACGAGCAGTACTTC
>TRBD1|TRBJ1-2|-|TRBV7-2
CASSSPGGTGARYTF
TGTGCCAGCAGCTCACCCGGCGGGACAGGGGCTCGCTACACCTTC
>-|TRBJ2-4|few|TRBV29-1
CSVETEQLQYF
TGCAGCGTTGAAACGGAACAGCTTCAGTACTTC
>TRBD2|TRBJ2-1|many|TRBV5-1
CASSWTSGRVVKQFF
TGCGCCAGCAGCTGGACTAGCGGGAGGGTCGTGAAGCAGTTCTTC
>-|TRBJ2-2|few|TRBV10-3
CAISVGHNTGELFF
TGTGCCATCAGTGTGGGACATAACACCGGGGAGCTGTTTTTT